The 5 T cell receptor beta chains below were found in one sample sequenced in a study of beta chain features in type 1 diabetes. All of the isolated RNA was reverse transcribed, so expressed TCRB transcripts were sequenced. Clones were read by immunoSEQ multiplex PCR, and TCRdb kept only the in-frame ones, dropping some. This table holds 400,000 to 450,000 clones, roughly 14% found once. Sequenced input: naive CD4+ T cells from blood. Source of these receptors: a man aged 30-40 years in good health.

This clone was counted a few times. The chain joins TRBV29-1 to TRBJ2-1, with D unresolved. Germline CDR1 SQVTM, CDR2 ANQGSEA. V lost 2 bases, J lost 1 base, and 12 bases lay in between. The length of the CDR3 is 15 residues. CDR3 sequence reads: CSVEYPTQSYNEQFF. The CDR3 nucleotides read TGCAGCGTTGAATACCCGACCCAATCCTACAATGAGCAGTTCTTC.

This clone occurred a few times. The chain links TRBV4-1 to TRBJ1-2; 7 bases fit TRBD1. The CDR3 totals 14 residues. V lost 3 bases and J lost 3; bases outside the gene matches: 4. Germline lookup yields CDR1 MGHRA and CDR2 YSYEKL. DNA of the CDR3: TGCGCCAGCAGCCACCCGGGACAGCACTATGGCTACACCTTC. Translating it yields CASSHPGQHYGYTF.

The table lists this clone with a count of one. The chain recombines TRBV15 with TRBJ1-3; D call uncertain. Trimming stripped 0 bases from V and 3 bases from J, with 15 bases between. The V gene's germline CDR1 is LNHNV and CDR2 YYDKDF (reference sequence). This CDR3 has 17 residues. CDR3 sequence reads: CATSRDVRGWGGNTIYF. Here the CDR3 DNA reads TGTGCCACCAGCAGAGATGTACGGGGTTGGGGTGGAAACACCATATATTTT.

For the CDR3, the DNA is TGTGCCATCAGTGAGTCTAGCGGCACAGATACGCAGTATTTT. It specifies CAISESSGTDTQYF. V is TRBV10-3 and J is TRBJ2-3; D is perhaps TRBD2 (5 bases). CDR1 is ENHRY, CDR2 SYGVKD, per germline. Trimming left V 0 bases short and J 1 base short, with 5 bases between. The CDR3 sequence is 14 residues long.

This clone appeared a few times. The CDR3: CASSLGQGPNSPLHF. The DNA of the CDR3 is TGTGCCAGCAGCTTAGGGCAGGGGCCAAATTCACCCCTCCACTTT. The chain employs TRBV7-2 and TRBJ1-6, with D tentatively TRBD1 (6 bases). Trimming pared 1 base from V and 7 bases from J, leaving 11 bases between. This CDR3 contains 15 residues. Germline V gene sequence: CDR1 SGHTA, CDR2 FQGNSA.